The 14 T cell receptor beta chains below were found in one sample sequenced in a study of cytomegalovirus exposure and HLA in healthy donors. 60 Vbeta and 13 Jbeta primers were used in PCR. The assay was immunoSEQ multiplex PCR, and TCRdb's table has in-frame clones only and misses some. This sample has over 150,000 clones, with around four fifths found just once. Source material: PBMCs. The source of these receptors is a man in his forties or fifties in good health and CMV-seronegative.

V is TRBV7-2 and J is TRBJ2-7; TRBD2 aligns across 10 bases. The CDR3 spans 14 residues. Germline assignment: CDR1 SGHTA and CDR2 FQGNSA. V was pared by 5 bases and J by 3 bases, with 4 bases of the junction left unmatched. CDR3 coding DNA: TGTGCCAGCAGCGGGACTAGCGATTACTACGAGCAGTACTTC. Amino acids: CASSGTSDYYEQYF.

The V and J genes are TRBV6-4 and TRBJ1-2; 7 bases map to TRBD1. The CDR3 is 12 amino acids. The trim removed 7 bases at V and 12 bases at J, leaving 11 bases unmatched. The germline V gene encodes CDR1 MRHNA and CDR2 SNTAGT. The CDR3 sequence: CASKLGQRGNTF. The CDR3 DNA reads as TGTGCCAGCAAATTGGGACAGAGAGGTAACACCTTC.

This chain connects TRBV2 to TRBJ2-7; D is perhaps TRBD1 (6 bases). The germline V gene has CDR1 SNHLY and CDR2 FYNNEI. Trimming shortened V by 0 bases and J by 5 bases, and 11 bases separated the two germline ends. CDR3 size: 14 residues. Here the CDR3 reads CASSEALRDNEQYF. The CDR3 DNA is TGTGCCAGCAGTGAAGCGCTTCGGGACAACGAGCAGTACTTC.

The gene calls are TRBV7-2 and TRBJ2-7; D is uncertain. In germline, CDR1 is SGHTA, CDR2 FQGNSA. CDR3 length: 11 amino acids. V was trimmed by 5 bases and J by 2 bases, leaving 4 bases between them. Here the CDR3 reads CASSRAYEQYF. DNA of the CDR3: TGTGCCAGCAGCAGAGCCTACGAGCAGTACTTC.

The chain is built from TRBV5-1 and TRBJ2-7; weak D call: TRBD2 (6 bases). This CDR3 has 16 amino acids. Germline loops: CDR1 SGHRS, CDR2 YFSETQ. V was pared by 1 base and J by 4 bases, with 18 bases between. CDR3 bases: TGCGCCAGCAGCTTGCGTGCGGCGGCGGGGTCTTACGAGCAGTACTTC. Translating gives CASSLRAAAGSYEQYF.

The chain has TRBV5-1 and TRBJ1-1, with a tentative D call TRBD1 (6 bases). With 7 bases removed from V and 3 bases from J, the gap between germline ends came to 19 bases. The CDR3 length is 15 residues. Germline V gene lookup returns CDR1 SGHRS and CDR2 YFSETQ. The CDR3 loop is CASLQGDGGHTEAFF. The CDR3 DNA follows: TGCGCCAGCCTCCAAGGGGACGGGGGGCACACTGAAGCTTTCTTT.

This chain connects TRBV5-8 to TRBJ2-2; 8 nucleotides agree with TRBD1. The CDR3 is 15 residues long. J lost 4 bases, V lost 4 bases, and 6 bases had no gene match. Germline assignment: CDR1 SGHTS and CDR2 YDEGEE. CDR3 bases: TGTGCCAGCAGCCCTCGGACAGGGAGCACCGGGGAGCTGTTTTTT. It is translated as CASSPRTGSTGELFF.

The CDR3 spells CASSRQAQETQYF. For the CDR3, the DNA is TGTGCCAGCTCACGGCAGGCTCAAGAGACCCAGTACTTC. The chain joins TRBV18 to TRBJ2-5; no firm D call. With 4 bases removed from V and 2 bases from J, the gap between germline ends came to 8 bases. CDR1 and CDR2 (germline): KGHSH, LQKENI. This CDR3 has 13 residues.

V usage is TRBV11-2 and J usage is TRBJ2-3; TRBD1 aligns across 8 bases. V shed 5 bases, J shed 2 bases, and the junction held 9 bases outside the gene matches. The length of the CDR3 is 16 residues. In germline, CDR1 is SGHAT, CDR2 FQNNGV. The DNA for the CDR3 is TGTGCCAGCAGCCCTCGCCGGACAGGGTCCACAGATACGCAGTATTTT. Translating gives CASSPRRTGSTDTQYF.

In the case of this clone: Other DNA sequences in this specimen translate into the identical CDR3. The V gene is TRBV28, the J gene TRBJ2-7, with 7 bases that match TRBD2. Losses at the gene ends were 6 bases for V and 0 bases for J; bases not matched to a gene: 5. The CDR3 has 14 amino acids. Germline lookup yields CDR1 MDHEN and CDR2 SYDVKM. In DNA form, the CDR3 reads TGTGCCAGCAGGGGTGGCGGGAGCTCCTACGAGCAGTACTTC. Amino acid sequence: CASRGGGSSYEQYF.

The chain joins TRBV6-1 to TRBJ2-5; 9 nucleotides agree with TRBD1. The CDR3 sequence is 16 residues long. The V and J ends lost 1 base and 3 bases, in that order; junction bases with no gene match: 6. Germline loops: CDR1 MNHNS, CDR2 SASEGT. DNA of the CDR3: TGTGCCAGCAGTGAAGGATACAGGGGGCTAAAAGAGACCCAGTACTTC. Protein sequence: CASSEGYRGLKETQYF.

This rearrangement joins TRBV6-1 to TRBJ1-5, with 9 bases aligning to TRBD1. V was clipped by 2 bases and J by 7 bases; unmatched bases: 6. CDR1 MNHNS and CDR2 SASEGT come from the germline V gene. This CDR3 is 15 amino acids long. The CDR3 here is CASSEYTGGYQPQHF. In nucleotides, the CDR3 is TGTGCCAGCAGTGAATACACAGGGGGCTACCAGCCCCAGCATTTT.

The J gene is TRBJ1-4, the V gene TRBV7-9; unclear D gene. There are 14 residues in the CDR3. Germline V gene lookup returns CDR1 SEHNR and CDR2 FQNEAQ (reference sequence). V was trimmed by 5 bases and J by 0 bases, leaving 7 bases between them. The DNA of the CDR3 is TGTGCCAGCAGCATTCATGCAACTAATGAAAAACTGTTTTTT. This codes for CASSIHATNEKLFF.

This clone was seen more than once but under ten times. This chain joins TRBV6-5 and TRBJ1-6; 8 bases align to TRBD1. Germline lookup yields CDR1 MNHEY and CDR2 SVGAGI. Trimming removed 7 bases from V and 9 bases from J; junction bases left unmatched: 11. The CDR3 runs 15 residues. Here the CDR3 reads CASTHGQGMGSPLHF. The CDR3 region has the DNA TGTGCCAGCACCCACGGACAGGGTATGGGTTCACCCCTCCACTTT.